These T cell receptor beta chains were read from a single sample in a study of CD8+CD57+ T cells in acquired aplastic anemia. MiXCR, applied by TCRdb to the reads, yields one record per CDR3 protein. The sample lists some 180,000 distinct CDR3 sequences; 45% to 60% were seen once. Sequencing was carried out using sorted CD4+, CD8+, or CD8+CD57+ T cells (not recorded which) from PBMCs. Receptors were obtained from a human donor with aplastic anemia. Each CDR3 is given with its conserved first and last residue. Fields, in order: J gene, D gene, clone size, V gene, CDR3 length, CDR3 protein, CDR3 DNA. D genes are given only for firm matches. Only some rows state a clone size, as once, few, many or a class for expanded clones.

j_gene: TRBJ2-1
d_gene: .
abundance: many
v_gene: TRBV7-3
len: 15
CDR3aa: CASSLTGMAYNEQFF
CDR3nt: TGTGCCAGCAGCTTAACCGGGATGGCCTACAATGAGCAGTTCTTC

j_gene: TRBJ1-2
d_gene: .
abundance: few
v_gene: TRBV18
len: 15
CDR3aa: CASSLGAGDNYGYTF
CDR3nt: TGTGCCAGCTCACTAGGGGCAGGAGATAACTATGGCTACACCTTC

j_gene: TRBJ1-6
d_gene: TRBD1
abundance: .
v_gene: TRBV4-2
len: 16
CDR3aa: CASSQALGQGNSPLHF
CDR3nt: TGTGCCAGCAGCCAAGCTCTCGGACAGGGTAATTCACCCCTCCACTTT

j_gene: TRBJ2-7
d_gene: TRBD1
abundance: few
v_gene: TRBV24-1
len: 13
CDR3aa: CAKRPGQSYEQYF
CDR3nt: TGTGCCAAAAGACCGGGACAGAGCTACGAGCAGTACTTC

j_gene: TRBJ1-6
d_gene: .
abundance: few
v_gene: TRBV11-1
len: 17
CDR3aa: CASSLAVGPPGGSPLHF
CDR3nt: TGTGCCAGCAGCTTAGCAGTAGGGCCCCCTGGGGGCTCACCCCTCCACTTT

j_gene: TRBJ2-7
d_gene: .
abundance: .
v_gene: TRBV18
len: 12
CDR3aa: CASSPQTYEQYF
CDR3nt: TGTGCCAGCTCACCACAGACCTACGAGCAGTACTTC

j_gene: TRBJ2-5
d_gene: .
abundance: .
v_gene: TRBV2
len: 15
CDR3aa: CASSERAGRQETQYF
CDR3nt: TGTGCCAGCAGTGAGAGGGCTGGTCGGCAAGAGACCCAGTACTTC

j_gene: TRBJ1-5
d_gene: TRBD1
abundance: many
v_gene: TRBV20-1
len: 13
CDR3aa: CSARQGAGQPQHF
CDR3nt: TGCAGTGCTAGACAGGGGGCCGGTCAGCCCCAGCATTTT

j_gene: TRBJ2-5
d_gene: .
abundance: few
v_gene: TRBV2
len: 11
CDR3aa: CASDLVETQYF
CDR3nt: TGTGCCAGCGACCTTGTGGAGACCCAGTACTTC

j_gene: TRBJ2-7
d_gene: TRBD1
abundance: .
v_gene: TRBV12-3/TRBV12-4
len: 14
CDR3aa: CASSPGTGTHEQYF
CDR3nt: TGTGCCAGCAGTCCAGGGACAGGGACACACGAGCAGTACTTC

j_gene: TRBJ1-2
d_gene: TRBD1
abundance: .
v_gene: TRBV7-9
len: 16
CDR3aa: CASSLGSGTGGYGYTF
CDR3nt: TGTGCCAGCAGCTTAGGGTCCGGGACAGGGGGCTATGGCTACACCTTC

j_gene: TRBJ2-5
d_gene: TRBD2
abundance: .
v_gene: TRBV2
len: 15
CDR3aa: CASRVTSEPRKTQYF
CDR3nt: TGTGCCAGCAGAGTGACTAGCGAGCCAAGGAAGACCCAGTACTTC

j_gene: TRBJ2-5
d_gene: .
abundance: .
v_gene: TRBV10-2
len: 14
CDR3aa: CASSAVGAEETQYF
CDR3nt: TGCGCCAGCAGTGCGGTGGGGGCCGAAGAGACCCAGTACTTC

j_gene: TRBJ2-7
d_gene: .
abundance: .
v_gene: TRBV2
len: 13
CDR3aa: CASSFQGTNEQYF
CDR3nt: TGTGCCAGCAGTTTTCAGGGGACGAACGAGCAGTACTTC

j_gene: TRBJ2-7
d_gene: TRBD2
abundance: many
v_gene: TRBV2
len: 12
CDR3aa: CASDLAGRIGYF
CDR3nt: TGTGCCAGCGATCTAGCGGGGAGGATAGGGTACTTC

j_gene: TRBJ2-2
d_gene: .
abundance: .
v_gene: TRBV29-1
len: 11
CDR3aa: CSVGGTGELFF
CDR3nt: TGCAGCGTGGGGGGCACCGGGGAGCTGTTTTTT

j_gene: TRBJ1-4
d_gene: .
abundance: many
v_gene: TRBV20-1
len: 13
CDR3aa: CSAGGERFEKLFF
CDR3nt: TGCAGTGCTGGTGGGGAGCGGTTTGAAAAACTGTTTTTT

j_gene: TRBJ2-7
d_gene: TRBD1
abundance: .
v_gene: TRBV4-1
len: 17
CDR3aa: CASSQDFLGTGSYEQYF
CDR3nt: TGCGCCAGCAGCCAAGATTTTCTTGGGACAGGATCCTACGAGCAGTACTTC

j_gene: TRBJ2-2
d_gene: .
abundance: once
v_gene: TRBV2
len: 14
CDR3aa: CASNFQGGTGELFF
CDR3nt: TGTGCCAGCAATTTCCAGGGCGGCACCGGGGAGCTGTTTTTT

j_gene: TRBJ1-4
d_gene: TRBD1
abundance: .
v_gene: TRBV20-1
len: 18
CDR3aa: CSARERQGHVRSGEKLFF
CDR3nt: TGCAGTGCTAGAGAACGACAGGGCCACGTGAGAAGTGGTGAAAAACTGTTTTTT

j_gene: TRBJ2-7
d_gene: .
abundance: .
v_gene: TRBV2
len: 14
CDR3aa: CASSDSTGIYEQYF
CDR3nt: TGTGCCAGCAGTGACAGTACAGGGATTTACGAGCAGTACTTC

j_gene: TRBJ2-3
d_gene: TRBD1
abundance: .
v_gene: TRBV27
len: 15
CDR3aa: CASSFDRGGTDTQYF
CDR3nt: TGTGCCAGCAGTTTTGACAGGGGTGGCACAGATACGCAGTATTTT

j_gene: TRBJ2-7
d_gene: TRBD2
abundance: .
v_gene: TRBV19
len: 13
CDR3aa: CASRAGGYYEQYF
CDR3nt: TGTGCCAGTAGGGCGGGAGGTTATTACGAGCAGTACTTC

j_gene: TRBJ1-1
d_gene: .
abundance: few
v_gene: TRBV6-1
len: 14
CDR3aa: CASSEETADTEAFF
CDR3nt: TGTGCCAGCAGTGAAGAAACGGCCGACACTGAAGCTTTCTTT

j_gene: TRBJ1-4
d_gene: TRBD1
abundance: many
v_gene: TRBV6-6
len: 17
CDR3aa: CASSYSAPGTANEKLFF
CDR3nt: TGTGCCAGCAGTTACTCCGCCCCCGGGACAGCGAATGAAAAACTGTTTTTT

j_gene: TRBJ2-7
d_gene: .
abundance: few
v_gene: TRBV29-1
len: 13
CDR3aa: CSVVWGASYEQYF
CDR3nt: TGCAGCGTTGTCTGGGGGGCTAGCTACGAGCAGTACTTC

j_gene: TRBJ1-1
d_gene: .
abundance: .
v_gene: TRBV20-1
len: 15
CDR3aa: CSASSSSSLNTEAFF
CDR3nt: TGCAGTGCCAGTAGTTCTTCCTCCTTGAACACTGAAGCTTTCTTT

j_gene: TRBJ1-1
d_gene: .
abundance: many
v_gene: TRBV6-2/TRBV6-3
len: 15
CDR3aa: CASSYSTLTNTEAFF
CDR3nt: TGTGCCAGCAGTTACTCGACTCTTACGAACACTGAAGCTTTCTTT

j_gene: TRBJ2-5
d_gene: .
abundance: .
v_gene: TRBV12-3/TRBV12-4
len: 11
CDR3aa: CASSLFSTQYF
CDR3nt: TGTGCCAGCAGTTTGTTTTCGACCCAGTACTTC

j_gene: TRBJ2-1
d_gene: .
abundance: .
v_gene: TRBV2
len: 14
CDR3aa: CASRVGRTYNEQFF
CDR3nt: TGTGCCAGCAGGGTGGGCCGCACCTACAATGAGCAGTTCTTC

j_gene: TRBJ2-7
d_gene: .
abundance: many
v_gene: TRBV2
len: 14
CDR3aa: CASSRTVGFYEQYF
CDR3nt: TGTGCCAGCAGTAGGACAGTGGGATTCTACGAGCAGTACTTC

j_gene: TRBJ2-7
d_gene: TRBD2
abundance: .
v_gene: TRBV20-1
len: 14
CDR3aa: CSARPSGGFYEQYF
CDR3nt: TGCAGTGCTAGGCCTAGCGGGGGGTTCTACGAGCAGTACTTC

j_gene: TRBJ1-1
d_gene: .
abundance: many
v_gene: TRBV20-1
len: 13
CDR3aa: CSATRALNTEAFF
CDR3nt: TGCAGTGCTACCAGGGCCCTGAACACTGAAGCTTTCTTT

j_gene: TRBJ2-5
d_gene: .
abundance: .
v_gene: TRBV5-1
len: 15
CDR3aa: CASSLLRAGTETQYF
CDR3nt: TGCGCCAGCAGCTTATTGAGGGCGGGGACCGAGACCCAGTACTTC

j_gene: TRBJ1-1
d_gene: .
abundance: .
v_gene: TRBV25-1
len: 16
CDR3aa: CACSAMGTAENTEAFF
CDR3nt: TGTGCCTGCAGTGCTATGGGGACGGCGGAAAACACTGAAGCTTTCTTT

j_gene: TRBJ2-7
d_gene: .
abundance: .
v_gene: TRBV25-1
len: 12
CDR3aa: CASSESGGEQYF
CDR3nt: TGTGCCAGCAGTGAATCCGGGGGCGAGCAGTACTTC

j_gene: TRBJ2-3
d_gene: .
abundance: .
v_gene: TRBV2
len: 14
CDR3aa: CASMGAVLPDTQYF
CDR3nt: TGTGCCAGCATGGGTGCAGTCCTCCCAGATACGCAGTATTTT

j_gene: TRBJ2-1
d_gene: .
abundance: .
v_gene: TRBV7-2
len: 12
CDR3aa: CASSIMGNEQFF
CDR3nt: TGTGCCAGCAGCATCATGGGGAATGAGCAGTTCTTC

j_gene: TRBJ1-1
d_gene: TRBD1
abundance: .
v_gene: TRBV24-1
len: 13
CDR3aa: CADRGALNTEAFF
CDR3nt: TGTGCCGACAGGGGGGCTTTGAACACTGAAGCTTTCTTT

j_gene: TRBJ2-1
d_gene: TRBD2
abundance: few
v_gene: TRBV24-1
len: 17
CDR3aa: CATSDPKTSRESNEQFF
CDR3nt: TGTGCCACCAGTGATCCAAAGACTAGCCGGGAGAGCAATGAGCAGTTCTTC

j_gene: TRBJ1-1
d_gene: .
abundance: .
v_gene: TRBV9
len: 12
CDR3aa: CASNGGNTEAFF
CDR3nt: TGTGCCAGCAACGGAGGAAACACTGAAGCTTTCTTT

j_gene: TRBJ2-7
d_gene: TRBD1
abundance: .
v_gene: TRBV11-1
len: 16
CDR3aa: CASSPTGTGALSEQYF
CDR3nt: TGTGCCAGCAGCCCAACCGGGACAGGGGCCCTCTCTGAGCAGTACTTT

j_gene: TRBJ2-7
d_gene: TRBD1
abundance: few
v_gene: TRBV2
len: 15
CDR3aa: CASSEVWDRDNEQYF
CDR3nt: TGTGCCAGCAGTGAAGTTTGGGACAGGGACAACGAGCAGTACTTC

j_gene: TRBJ2-7
d_gene: .
abundance: .
v_gene: TRBV15
len: 15
CDR3aa: CATSRGRAETYEQYF
CDR3nt: TGTGCCACCAGCAGAGGTAGGGCTGAGACCTACGAGCAGTACTTC

j_gene: TRBJ1-1
d_gene: .
abundance: many
v_gene: TRBV6-5
len: 13
CDR3aa: CASTKGVNTEAFF
CDR3nt: TGTGCCAGCACCAAGGGGGTGAACACTGAAGCTTTCTTT

j_gene: TRBJ1-1
d_gene: .
abundance: .
v_gene: TRBV12-3/TRBV12-4
len: 14
CDR3aa: CASSLGRQGTEAFF
CDR3nt: TGTGCCAGCAGTTTAGGTCGGCAGGGCACTGAAGCTTTCTTT

j_gene: TRBJ2-3
d_gene: TRBD2
abundance: .
v_gene: TRBV6-4
len: 15
CDR3aa: CASRTSVSSTDTQYF
CDR3nt: TGTGCCAGCAGAACTAGCGTCTCTAGCACAGATACGCAGTATTTT

j_gene: TRBJ2-3
d_gene: .
abundance: .
v_gene: TRBV5-6
len: 12
CDR3aa: CASSLRTGDAIF
CDR3nt: TGTGCCAGCAGCTTGCGAACAGGCGATGCGATTTTT

j_gene: TRBJ2-5
d_gene: TRBD2
abundance: many
v_gene: TRBV5-4
len: 16
CDR3aa: CASTVGLAGLQETQYF
CDR3nt: TGTGCCAGCACCGTGGGACTAGCGGGGCTTCAAGAGACCCAGTACTTC

j_gene: TRBJ1-2
d_gene: .
abundance: .
v_gene: TRBV29-1
len: 11
CDR3aa: CSEGTAGGYTF
CDR3nt: TGCAGCGAGGGGACGGCCGGGGGCTACACCTTC

j_gene: TRBJ1-4
d_gene: TRBD1
abundance: many
v_gene: TRBV7-9
len: 16
CDR3aa: CASSVGQGATNEKLFF
CDR3nt: TGTGCCAGCAGCGTTGGACAGGGAGCAACTAATGAAAAACTGTTTTTT

j_gene: TRBJ2-5
d_gene: TRBD2
abundance: many
v_gene: TRBV20-1
len: 16
CDR3aa: CSAPVGLAANKETQYF
CDR3nt: TGCAGTGCCCCTGTGGGACTAGCGGCGAATAAAGAGACCCAGTACTTC